Listed here are 20 T cell receptor beta chains from one sample, sequenced in a study of blood T cell repertoires in COVID-19. Produced via immunoSEQ multiplex PCR; TCRdb's table is partial and in-frame only. This table has hundreds of thousands of clones, 88% appearing once. Sequenced sample: PBMCs or T cells enriched from blood (not recorded which). The receptors come from a woman aged 55 to 70 who had recovered from COVID-19.

The chain combines TRBV28 with TRBJ1-5, with D possibly matching TRBD1 (6 bases). The CDR3 covers 13 residues. Trimming shortened V by 8 bases and J by 2 bases, and 10 bases separated the two germline ends. Germline loops: CDR1 MDHEN, CDR2 SYDVKM. DNA of the CDR3: TGTGCCAGCGAAACAGGGCGCAATCAGCCCCAGCATTTT. Residues: CASETGRNQPQHF.

The chain couples TRBV10-1 to TRBJ2-7, with D uncertain. This CDR3 has 13 amino acids. The V and J ends lost 0 bases and 4 bases respectively, with 7 bases between them. Germline lookup yields CDR1 WNHNN and CDR2 SYGVQD (reference sequence). The CDR3 DNA reads TGCGCCAGCAGTGAGTCGGCCAGATACGAGCAGTACGTC. Protein: CASSESARYEQYV.

V gene TRBV10-3 combines with J gene TRBJ1-6; maybe TRBD1 (5 bases). The CDR3 contains 14 residues. Per the germline V gene, CDR1 is ENHRY and CDR2 is SYGVKD. With 2 bases removed from V and 4 bases from J, the gap between germline ends came to 6 bases. In nucleotides, the CDR3 is TGTGCCATCAGTGAGGACAGTTATAATTCACCCCTCCACTTT. Encoded protein: CAISEDSYNSPLHF.

The rearrangement uses TRBV7-8 and TRBJ1-5; no firm D call. CDR1 is SGHVS and CDR2 is FQNEAQ in the germline V gene. The CDR3 spans 13 residues. Trimming removed 2 bases at V and 7 bases at J, with 9 bases between. The CDR3 region is CASSLRLEQPQHF. The CDR3 DNA reads TGTGCCAGCAGCTTAAGACTGGAGCAGCCCCAGCATTTT.

This clone was counted between two and nine times. The V call is TRBV12-3 or TRBV12-4, the J call TRBJ2-1, with D unclear. CDR3 length equals 11 residues. V lost 6 bases, J lost 6 bases, and 6 bases lay in between. CDR3 DNA sequence: TGTGCCAGCAGAGCAGGCAATGAGCAGTTCTTC. Its protein product is CASRAGNEQFF.

The chain employs TRBV28 and TRBJ1-2; D ambiguous. The CDR3 extends over 11 amino acids. Per germline, CDR1 MDHEN and CDR2 SYDVKM. Trimming removed 3 bases from V and 7 bases from J, with 6 bases in between. The CDR3 reads CASSFYRGYTF. CDR3 coding DNA: TGTGCCAGCAGTTTTTATCGTGGCTACACCTTC.

The chain uses TRBV6-2 or TRBV6-3 and TRBJ2-7, with 7 nucleotides matching TRBD1. The CDR3 is made up of 16 amino acids. The trim removed 2 bases at V and 2 bases at J, leaving 9 bases unmatched. Germline loops: CDR1 MNHEY, CDR2 SVGEGT. CDR3 amino acids: CASSYPPDRIPYEQYV. For the CDR3, the DNA is TGTGCCAGCAGTTACCCTCCGGACAGGATTCCCTACGAGCAGTACGTC.

This chain links TRBV20-1 with TRBJ1-1; D not certain. Trimming removed 3 bases at V and 1 base at J, with 3 bases between. This CDR3 comprises 11 residues. Germline V gene sequence: CDR1 DFQATT, CDR2 SNEGSKA (reference sequence). The CDR3 DNA follows: TGCAGTGCTAGCAAGAACACTGAAGCTTTCTTT. It encodes CSASKNTEAFF.

The chain uses TRBV6-5 and TRBJ2-7; 9 nucleotides agree with TRBD1. The CDR3 loop spans 14 amino acids. Germline trimming cut 4 bases from V and 3 bases from J; bases unmatched to any gene: 4. CDR1 is MNHEY and CDR2 is SVGAGI in the germline V gene. CDR3 in amino acids: CASSSRDRDYEQYF. The CDR3 DNA is TGTGCCAGCAGTTCCCGGGACAGGGACTACGAGCAGTACTTC.

This clone has just one count. A read error may account for a junction end that differs from germline. The J gene is TRBJ2-5, the V gene TRBV5-1, with TRBD2 matching 8 bases. Germline V gene sequence: CDR1 SGHRS, CDR2 YFSETQ. The CDR3 is made up of 14 amino acids. This chain's CDR3 is CARSWAGGGETQYF. For the CDR3, the DNA is TGCGCCCGCAGCTGGGCCGGCGGGGGGGAGACCCAGTACTTC.

The V and J genes are TRBV6-4 and TRBJ1-5, with unresolved D. Germline loops: CDR1 MRHNA, CDR2 SNTAGT. This CDR3 has 15 amino acids. The ends were cut back, 4 bases at V and 2 bases at J, with 12 bases in the middle. The CDR3 nucleotides are TGTGCCAGCAGTGGCTGGCGGGATTGCAATCAGCCCCAGCATTTT. Translation gives CASSGWRDCNQPQHF.

V gene TRBV13 combines with J gene TRBJ1-2; 10 bases agree with TRBD1. The CDR3 totals 15 residues. After removal of 3 bases from V and 4 bases from J, the junction contained 5 bases not matched to a gene. CDR1 PRHDT and CDR2 FYEKMQ come from the germline V gene (reference sequence). The CDR3 here is CASSFRDRGFYGYTF. The CDR3 DNA follows: TGTGCCAGCAGCTTTCGGGACAGGGGATTCTATGGCTACACCTTC.

This sequence joins TRBV7-8 and TRBJ2-1; 14 bases fit TRBD2. The CDR3 sequence is 18 residues long. J gave up 6 bases and V 0 bases, and 7 bases lay outside the gene matches. The germline CDR1 and CDR2 sequences are SGHVS and FQNEAQ. The CDR3 nucleotides are TGTGCCAGCAGCTTAGCTAGACTAGCGGGGGGGTTTTCCAATGAGCAGTTCTTC. As protein: CASSLARLAGGFSNEQFF.

The count of this clone is one. The chain carries TRBV13 and TRBJ2-2; D gene unclear. Between the trimmed V and J ends, which lost 5 bases and 3 bases, there was a span of 4 bases. The CDR3 sequence is 12 residues long. Per germline, CDR1 PRHDT and CDR2 FYEKMQ (reference sequence). The CDR3 loop reads CASSHYTGELFF. The DNA of the CDR3 is TGTGCCAGCAGCCATTACACCGGGGAGCTGTTTTTT. Drawing the rest from reference TRBV13 and TRBJ2-2, the complete variable domain is AAGVIQSPRHLIKEKRETATLKCYPIPRHDTVYWYQQGPGQDPQFLISFYEKMQSDKGSIPDRFSAQQFSDYHSELNMSSLELGDSALYFCASSHYTGELFFGEGSRLTVL.

This chain connects TRBV7-7 to TRBJ2-1; D is unresolved. The germline V gene has CDR1 SSHAT and CDR2 FNYEAQ (reference sequence). Deletions cut 5 bases from V and 5 bases from J, with 10 bases between. This CDR3 is built from 13 residues. CDR3 residues: CASSPSWHNEQFF. The DNA of the CDR3 is TGTGCCAGCAGCCCTTCGTGGCACAATGAGCAGTTCTTC.

The chain uses TRBV4-1 and TRBJ1-4, with D hard to call. Germline V gene lookup returns CDR1 MGHRA and CDR2 YSYEKL. This CDR3 is 13 amino acids long. V was pared by 3 bases and J by 3 bases, with 5 bases between. The CDR3 here is CASSQRSNEKLFF. CDR3 sequence (DNA): TGCGCCAGCAGCCAGAGGTCTAATGAAAAACTGTTTTTT.

The chain combines TRBV11-3 with TRBJ2-1; 15 nucleotides align to TRBD2. The CDR3 covers 17 residues. Germline V gene sequence: CDR1 SGHNT, CDR2 YENEEA. V was pared by 2 bases and J by 4 bases, with 3 bases of the junction left unmatched. The CDR3 reads CASSLRGLAGGYNEQFF. The DNA for the CDR3 is TGTGCCAGCAGCTTACGGGGACTAGCGGGGGGATACAATGAGCAGTTCTTC.

The V call is TRBV19, the J call TRBJ2-1, with 7 bases identical to TRBD2. The CDR3 sequence is 13 residues long. V was clipped by 6 bases and J by 1 base; unmatched bases: 0. Germline CDR1 reads LNHDA; CDR2 reads SQIVND (reference sequence). The CDR3: CASSGGSYNEQFF. The CDR3 DNA follows: TGTGCCAGTAGCGGGGGGTCCTACAATGAGCAGTTCTTC.

The chain combines TRBV6-5 with TRBJ1-1; maybe TRBD1 (6 bases). The CDR3 is 14 residues long. The V gene's germline CDR1 is MNHEY and CDR2 SVGAGI. The V gene lost 4 bases and the J gene lost 0 bases, with 9 bases spanning the gap. The CDR3 DNA reads as TGTGCCAGCAGTTTCAGGGGCATGAACACTGAAGCTTTCTTT. Its protein product is CASSFRGMNTEAFF.

The chain employs TRBV18 and TRBJ2-1; TRBD1 agrees at 7 bases. Looked up from germline, CDR1 is KGHSH and CDR2 is LQKENI. J lost 4 bases, V lost 5 bases, and 8 bases had no gene match. The CDR3 extends over 15 amino acids. The CDR3 DNA reads TGTGCCAGCTCAACCCCAACAGGGGATTACAATGAGCAGTTCTTC. Translating it yields CASSTPTGDYNEQFF.